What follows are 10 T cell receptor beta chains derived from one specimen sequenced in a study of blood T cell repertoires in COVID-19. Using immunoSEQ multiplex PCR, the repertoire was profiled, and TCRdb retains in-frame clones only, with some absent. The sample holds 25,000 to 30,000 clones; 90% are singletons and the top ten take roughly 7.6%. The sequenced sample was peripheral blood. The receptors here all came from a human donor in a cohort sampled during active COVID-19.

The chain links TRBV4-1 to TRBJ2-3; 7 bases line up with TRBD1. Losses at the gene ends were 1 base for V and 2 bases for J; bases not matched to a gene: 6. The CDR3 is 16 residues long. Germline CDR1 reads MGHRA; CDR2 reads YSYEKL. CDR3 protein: CASSQVVDRVTDTQYF. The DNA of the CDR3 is TGCGCCAGCAGCCAAGTAGTAGACAGGGTCACAGATACGCAGTATTTT.

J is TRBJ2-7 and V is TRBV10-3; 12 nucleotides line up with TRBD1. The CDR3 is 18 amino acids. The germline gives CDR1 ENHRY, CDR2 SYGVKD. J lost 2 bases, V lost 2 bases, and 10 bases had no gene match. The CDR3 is CAISESGTGGRFTYEQYF. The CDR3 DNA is TGTGCCATCAGTGAGAGTGGGACAGGGGGCCGATTTACCTACGAGCAGTACTTC.

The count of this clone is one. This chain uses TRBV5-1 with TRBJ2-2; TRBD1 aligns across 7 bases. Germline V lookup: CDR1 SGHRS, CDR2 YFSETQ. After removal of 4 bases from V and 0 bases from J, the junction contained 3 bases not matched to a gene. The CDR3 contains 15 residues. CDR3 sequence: CASSVTGANTGELFF. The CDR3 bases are TGCGCCAGCAGCGTTACAGGGGCGAACACCGGGGAGCTGTTTTTT.

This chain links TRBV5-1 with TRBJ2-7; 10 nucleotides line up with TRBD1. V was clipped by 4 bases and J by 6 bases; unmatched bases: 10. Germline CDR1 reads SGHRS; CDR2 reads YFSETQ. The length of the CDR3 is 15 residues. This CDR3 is CASSAGQGVYSEQYF. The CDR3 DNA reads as TGCGCCAGCAGCGCTGGACAGGGGGTTTACAGCGAGCAGTACTTC.

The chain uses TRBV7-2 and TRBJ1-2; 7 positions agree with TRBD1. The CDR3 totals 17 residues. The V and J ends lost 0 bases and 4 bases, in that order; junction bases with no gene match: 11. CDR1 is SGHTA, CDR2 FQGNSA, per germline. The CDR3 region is CASSLARSGGTVYGYTF. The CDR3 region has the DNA TGTGCCAGCAGCTTAGCAAGGTCTGGCGGGACAGTCTATGGCTACACCTTC. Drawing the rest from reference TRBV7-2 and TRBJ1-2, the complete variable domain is GAGVSQSPSNKVTEKGKDVELRCDPISGHTALYWYRQSLGQGLEFLIYFQGNSAPDKSGLPSDRFSAERTGGSVSTLTIQRTQQEDSAVYLCASSLARSGGTVYGYTFGSGTRLTVV.

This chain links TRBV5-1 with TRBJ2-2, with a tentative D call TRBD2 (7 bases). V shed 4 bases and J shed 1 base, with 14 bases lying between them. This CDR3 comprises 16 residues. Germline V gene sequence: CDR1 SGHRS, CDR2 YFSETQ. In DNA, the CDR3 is TGCGCCAGCAGCCCTACGGGGGGCCTGAACACCGGGGAGCTGTTTTTT. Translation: CASSPTGGLNTGELFF.

This CDR3 is CASSPEQGNYGYTF. The CDR3 bases are TGTGCCAGCTCACCAGAACAGGGAAACTATGGCTACACCTTC. This sequence joins TRBV18 and TRBJ1-2; perhaps TRBD1 as D (6 bases). Per germline, CDR1 KGHSH and CDR2 LQKENI. V lost 2 bases and J lost 2, with 9 bases in between. CDR3 length equals 14 residues.

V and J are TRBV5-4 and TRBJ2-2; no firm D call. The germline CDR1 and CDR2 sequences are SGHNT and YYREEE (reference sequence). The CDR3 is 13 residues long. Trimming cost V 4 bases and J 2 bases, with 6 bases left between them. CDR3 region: CASSATNTGELFF. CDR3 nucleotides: TGTGCCAGCAGCGCCACAAACACCGGGGAGCTGTTTTTT.

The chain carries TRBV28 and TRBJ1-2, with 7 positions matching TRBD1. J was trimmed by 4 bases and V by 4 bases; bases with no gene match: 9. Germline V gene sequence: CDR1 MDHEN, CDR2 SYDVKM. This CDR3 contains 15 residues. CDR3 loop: CASSSGTVLIYGYTF. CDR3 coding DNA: TGTGCCAGCAGTTCCGGGACAGTTTTAATCTATGGCTACACCTTC.

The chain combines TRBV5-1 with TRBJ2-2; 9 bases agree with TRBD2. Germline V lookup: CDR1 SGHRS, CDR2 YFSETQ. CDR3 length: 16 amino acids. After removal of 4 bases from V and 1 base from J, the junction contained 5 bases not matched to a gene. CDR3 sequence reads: CASSPATSGNTGELFF. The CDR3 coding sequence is TGCGCCAGCAGCCCCGCGACTAGCGGGAACACCGGGGAGCTGTTTTTT.